This entry lists 27 T cell receptor beta chains sequenced from one sample in a study of shared clonotypes between healthy human individuals. Generated by immunoSEQ multiplex PCR, the TCRdb table keeps only in-frame clones and is missing some. The sample records roughly 2 million clones, 95% being singletons. Specimen: naive CD4+ T cells sorted from blood. Indicated subset: CD45RA+ positively selected. The source of these receptors is a man aged 18 to 30 in good health.

J is TRBJ2-5 and V is TRBV7-9, with D possibly being TRBD1 or TRBD2 (5 bases each). CDR1 is SEHNR, CDR2 FQNEAQ, per germline (reference sequence). Trimming took 5 bases from V and 5 from J, leaving 18 bases between them. The CDR3 totals 15 residues. CDR3 loop: CASSRLGTPGETQYF. Written as DNA, the CDR3 is TGTGCCAGCAGCCGGCTGGGGACCCCTGGGGAGACCCAGTACTTC. Looking up the rest from reference TRBV7-9 and TRBJ2-5 gives the full variable domain: DTGVSQNPRHKITKRGQNVTFRCDPISEHNRLYWYRQTLGQGPEFLTYFQNEAQLEKSRLLSDRFSAERPKGSFSTLEIQRTEQGDSAMYLCASSRLGTPGETQYFGPGTRLLVL.

As regards this clone: The sample carries other DNA sequences with the same CDR3. V gene TRBV9 combines with J gene TRBJ1-1; no firm D call. CDR3 size: 13 residues. CDR1 and CDR2 from the germline V gene are SGDLS and YYNGEE. Trimming pared 0 bases from V and 1 base from J, leaving 4 bases between. The CDR3 protein is CASSVAWNTEAFF. The DNA of the CDR3 is TGTGCCAGCAGCGTAGCTTGGAACACTGAAGCTTTCTTT.

The V gene is TRBV10-3, the J gene TRBJ2-2; D not certain. V was pared by 3 bases and J by 5 bases, with 7 bases between. The CDR3 is 13 residues long. Germline CDR1 reads ENHRY; CDR2 reads SYGVKD. DNA for the CDR3: TGTGCCATCAGTGAATGGGTTACCGGGGAGCTGTTTTTT. Its translation is CAISEWVTGELFF.

The chain couples TRBV6-5 to TRBJ1-2; no definite D call. CDR1 and CDR2 from the germline V gene are MNHEY and SVGAGI. The V end was cut by 6 bases, the J end by 7 bases, with 12 bases between. The length of the CDR3 is 12 residues. DNA of the CDR3: TGTGCCAGCAGGAATCCCCTTTTTGGCTACACCTTC. It translates to CASRNPLFGYTF.

The chain uses TRBV30 and TRBJ1-4; D unresolved. The V gene's germline CDR1 is GTSNPN and CDR2 SVGIG (reference sequence). Between the trimmed V and J ends, which lost 3 bases and 5 bases, there was a span of 13 bases. This CDR3 is built from 14 residues. This chain's CDR3 is CAWRGRSANEKLFF. The CDR3 nucleotides are TGTGCCTGGAGGGGTAGGAGTGCCAATGAAAAACTGTTTTTT.

This chain uses TRBV11-2 with TRBJ1-6, with 7 bases identical to TRBD1. The CDR3 contains 18 residues. Germline V gene data show CDR1 as SGHAT and CDR2 as FQNNGV. V dropped 1 base and J dropped 5; count of bases not matched to a gene: 11. CDR3 coding DNA: TGTGCCAGCAGCTTAGTCTATACCCCGACAGGGAATAATTCACCCCTCCACTTT. This encodes CASSLVYTPTGNNSPLHF.

The chain is built from TRBV5-1 and TRBJ1-4; D is undetermined. This CDR3 is built from 17 residues. Germline-derived CDR1 and CDR2 are SGHRS and YFSETQ. The V end was cut by 2 bases, the J end by 2 bases, with 16 bases between. The CDR3 spells CASSLDDRAGTNEKLFF. The CDR3 DNA follows: TGCGCCAGCAGCTTAGATGATAGGGCCGGGACTAATGAAAAACTGTTTTTT. Variable domain in full (rest from reference TRBV5-1 and TRBJ1-4): KAGVTQTPRYLIKTRGQQVTLSCSPISGHRSVSWYQQTPGQGLQFLFEYFSETQRNKGNFPGRFSGRQFSNSRSEMNVSTLELGDSALYLCASSLDDRAGTNEKLFFGSGTQLSVL.

This clone came up once. This chain links TRBV5-1 with TRBJ2-7; D tentatively reads TRBD1 or TRBD2 (5 bases each). Germline V gene sequence: CDR1 SGHRS, CDR2 YFSETQ. V shed 3 bases and J shed 3 bases, with 16 bases lying between them. CDR3 size: 15 residues. In DNA, the CDR3 is TGCGCCAGCAGCTCCAGTTCGGGACGGGTCTACGAGCAGTACTTC. Amino acid sequence: CASSSSSGRVYEQYF. Full variable domain (missing parts from reference TRBV5-1 and TRBJ2-7): KAGVTQTPRYLIKTRGQQVTLSCSPISGHRSVSWYQQTPGQGLQFLFEYFSETQRNKGNFPGRFSGRQFSNSRSEMNVSTLELGDSALYLCASSSSSGRVYEQYFGPGTRLTVT.

This chain links TRBV5-1 with TRBJ2-5; 14 bases are shared with TRBD2. Per the germline V gene, CDR1 is SGHRS and CDR2 is YFSETQ. The CDR3 covers 14 residues. Trimming cost V 7 bases and J 5 bases; bases outside gene matches: 4. CDR3 protein: CASGTSGSGETQYF. CDR3 coding DNA: TGCGCCAGCGGGACTAGCGGGAGTGGGGAGACCCAGTACTTC.

The rearrangement uses TRBV10-3 and TRBJ2-7; 7 bases agree with TRBD1. Trimming took 8 bases from V and 4 from J; bases not matched to a gene: 5. The CDR3 contains 12 residues. Germline values: CDR1 ENHRY, CDR2 SYGVKD. The CDR3 DNA sequence: TGTGCCATCGGGACAGAACCATACGAGCAGTACTTC. It encodes CAIGTEPYEQYF.

This chain links TRBV6-1 with TRBJ2-5, with TRBD1 matching over 7 bases. Germline assignment: CDR1 MNHNS and CDR2 SASEGT. J was trimmed by 2 bases and V by 6 bases; bases with no gene match: 3. The CDR3 contains 13 residues. The chain's CDR3 is CASRPGQQETQYF. The CDR3 DNA reads TGTGCCAGCAGGCCGGGACAGCAAGAGACCCAGTACTTC.

The chain has TRBV2 and TRBJ2-7; 7 bases fit TRBD1. The germline V gene encodes CDR1 SNHLY and CDR2 FYNNEI. V lost 9 bases to trimming and J lost 5 bases; unmatched junction nucleotides: 13. CDR3 length: 14 amino acids. The DNA of the CDR3 is TGTGCCAGTCTCTTGGGGTGGGGACAGAACGAGCAGTACTTC. This translates into CASLLGWGQNEQYF.

The V gene is TRBV30, the J gene TRBJ1-3, with D unclear. The CDR3 runs 15 residues. Germline V gives CDR1 GTSNPN, CDR2 SVGIG (reference sequence). The V and J ends lost 4 bases and 0 bases respectively, with 13 bases between them. Written as DNA, the CDR3 is TGTGCCTGGACCCGTACCGGGCTCTCTGGAAACACCATATATTTT. Translated, it gives CAWTRTGLSGNTIYF.

The genes are TRBV12-5 and TRBJ2-7; 9 nucleotides agree with TRBD1. Trimming at V came to 4 bases and at J to 5 bases, leaving 9 bases not matched to a gene. Germline lookup yields CDR1 LGHNT and CDR2 FRNRAP. This CDR3 contains 15 residues. CDR3 bases: TGTGCTAGTGGTTGTCCGGGACAGGGTTGTCACGAGCAGTACTTC. This codes for CASGCPGQGCHEQYF. Using reference TRBV12-5 and TRBJ2-7 for the parts outside the CDR3, the full variable domain is DARVTQTPRHKVTEMGQEVTMRCQPILGHNTVFWYRQTMMQGLELLAYFRNRAPLDDSGMPKDRFSAEMPDATLATLKIQPSEPRDSAVYFCASGCPGQGCHEQYFGPGTRLTVT.

CDR3 coding DNA: TGTGCCAGCCGACCTGGGGACGTCGGTAATGAAAAACTGTTTTTT. Protein product: CASRPGDVGNEKLFF. This chain uses TRBV9 with TRBJ1-4, with D possibly TRBD1 on 5 matching bases. The CDR3 is made up of 15 amino acids. CDR1 is SGDLS and CDR2 is YYNGEE in the germline V gene. Trimming removed 7 bases from V and 4 bases from J, with 17 bases in between. The full variable domain, rest sourced from reference TRBV9 and TRBJ1-4, is DSGVTQTPKHLITATGQRVTLRCSPRSGDLSVYWYQQSLDQGLQFLIQYYNGEERAKGNILERFSAQQFPDLHSELNLSSLELGDSALYFCASRPGDVGNEKLFFGSGTQLSVL.

J is TRBJ1-5 and V is TRBV19, with no clear D. The CDR3 has 16 amino acids. Germline values: CDR1 LNHDA, CDR2 SQIVND (reference sequence). Trimming stripped 4 bases from V and 1 base from J, with 14 bases between. The DNA for the CDR3 is TGTGCCAGTAGTACGGGATGGCAGGCGAGCAATCAGCCCCAGCATTTT. Amino acid sequence: CASSTGWQASNQPQHF. The full variable domain, rest sourced from reference TRBV19 and TRBJ1-5, is DGGITQSPKYLFRKEGQNVTLSCEQNLNHDAMYWYRQDPGQGLRLIYYSQIVNDFQKGDIAEGYSVSREKKESFPLTVTSAQKNPTAFYLCASSTGWQASNQPQHFGDGTRLSIL.

V is TRBV7-2 and J is TRBJ2-3; 9 bases match TRBD2. Germline loops: CDR1 SGHTA, CDR2 FQGNSA. The CDR3 is made up of 16 amino acids. The junction had 6 bases not matched to a gene; V was cut back by 2 bases and J by 3 bases. The CDR3 bases are TGTGCCAGCAGCTTATTCGGGCTAGCGGGGACAGATACGCAGTATTTT. This codes for CASSLFGLAGTDTQYF.

This chain uses TRBV27 with TRBJ2-3, with 7 bases lining up with TRBD2. J was trimmed by 3 bases and V by 2 bases; bases with no gene match: 11. CDR3 length: 17 residues. CDR1 is MNHEY, CDR2 SMNVEV, per germline (reference sequence). The CDR3: CASSLQAGARPTDTQYF. In nucleotides, the CDR3 is TGTGCCAGCAGTTTACAGGCGGGAGCCCGGCCTACAGATACGCAGTATTTT.

This clone was seen just once. This chain links TRBV20-1 with TRBJ2-7; TRBD2 might be the D (5 bases). The CDR3 covers 11 residues. Germline V gene lookup returns CDR1 DFQATT and CDR2 SNEGSKA (reference sequence). Trimming left V 3 bases short and J 6 bases short, with 9 bases between. The CDR3 reads CSASGLAEQYF. The CDR3, as DNA: TGCAGTGCTAGTGGGCTAGCCGAGCAGTACTTC.

Comments on this clone: The sample has other DNA sequences that encode this CDR3 too. The chain couples TRBV5-1 to TRBJ2-5; possibly TRBD1 for D (5 bases). CDR1 and CDR2 (germline): SGHRS, YFSETQ. This CDR3 has 14 amino acids. V was shortened by 0 bases and J by 5 bases, with 11 bases between the two germline ends. This CDR3 reads CASSLAGLGETQYF. CDR3 in DNA: TGCGCCAGCAGCTTGGCAGGGTTGGGGGAGACCCAGTACTTC.

V and J are TRBV5-1 and TRBJ1-4; 7 bases are a match to TRBD1. The CDR3 length is 15 residues. V trimming: 4 bases; J trimming: 4 bases; junction bases outside the gene matches: 7. CDR1 SGHRS and CDR2 YFSETQ come from the germline V gene. CDR3 bases: TGCGCCAGCAGCCCCCGGGGACAGTTTAATGAAAAACTGTTTTTT. Translated: CASSPRGQFNEKLFF.

This sequence joins TRBV7-2 and TRBJ2-7, with 10 positions matching TRBD2. The CDR3 runs to 14 residues. V dropped 5 bases and J dropped 5; count of bases not matched to a gene: 6. Germline values: CDR1 SGHTA, CDR2 FQGNSA. Here the CDR3 DNA reads TGTGCCAGCAGCGTCCTAGCGGGAGTGGACGAGCAGTACTTC. Amino acid sequence: CASSVLAGVDEQYF. The full variable domain, rest sourced from reference TRBV7-2 and TRBJ2-7, is GAGVSQSPSNKVTEKGKDVELRCDPISGHTALYWYRQSLGQGLEFLIYFQGNSAPDKSGLPSDRFSAERTGGSVSTLTIQRTQQEDSAVYLCASSVLAGVDEQYFGPGTRLTVT.

This rearrangement joins TRBV7-9 to TRBJ1-2; 9 nucleotides align to TRBD1. The CDR3 covers 16 residues. Germline V gene lookup returns CDR1 SEHNR and CDR2 FQNEAQ (reference sequence). J was trimmed by 8 bases and V by 2 bases; bases with no gene match: 12. This CDR3 is CASSLHPGQGFGGYTF. The DNA of the CDR3 is TGTGCCAGCAGCTTACACCCGGGACAGGGTTTCGGCGGCTACACCTTC.

The genes are TRBV18 and TRBJ2-2; 12 positions agree with TRBD2. Losses at the gene ends were 3 bases for V and 4 bases for J; bases not matched to a gene: 6. Germline CDR1 is KGHSH and CDR2 is LQKENI. This CDR3 has 17 residues. The CDR3 DNA is TGTGCCAGCTCACCTCCCCTAGCGGGAGGGTTCACCGGGGAGCTGTTTTTT. Its translation: CASSPPLAGGFTGELFF.

The V and J genes are TRBV4-3 and TRBJ2-1; 9 nucleotides match TRBD2. The CDR3 is 17 amino acids. Germline trimming cut 0 bases from V and 5 bases from J; bases unmatched to any gene: 8. Germline V gene lookup returns CDR1 LGHNA and CDR2 YSLEER. CDR3 coding DNA: TGCGCCAGCAGCCAAGAAGGGCGACTAGCGGCCAACAATGAGCAGTTCTTC. It yields the protein CASSQEGRLAANNEQFF.

This chain connects TRBV7-9 to TRBJ2-5; TRBD1 aligns across 7 bases. The length of the CDR3 is 15 residues. Germline V gene lookup returns CDR1 SEHNR and CDR2 FQNEAQ (reference sequence). The V and J ends lost 0 bases and 4 bases, in that order; junction bases with no gene match: 5. This CDR3 is CASSLAGTVGETQYF. The CDR3 DNA is TGTGCCAGCAGCTTAGCGGGGACAGTGGGAGAGACCCAGTACTTC.

This clone occurred once. The chain employs TRBV27 and TRBJ1-6; D perhaps matches TRBD1 (5 bases). Germline V gene data show CDR1 as MNHEY and CDR2 as SMNVEV (reference sequence). This CDR3 contains 17 residues. The V end lost 5 bases, the J end lost 4 bases, and 18 bases lay between the germline ends. The CDR3 loop reads CASSGNTWTKYNSPLHF. The CDR3 nucleotides are TGTGCCAGCAGTGGGAACACCTGGACAAAGTATAATTCACCCCTCCACTTT.